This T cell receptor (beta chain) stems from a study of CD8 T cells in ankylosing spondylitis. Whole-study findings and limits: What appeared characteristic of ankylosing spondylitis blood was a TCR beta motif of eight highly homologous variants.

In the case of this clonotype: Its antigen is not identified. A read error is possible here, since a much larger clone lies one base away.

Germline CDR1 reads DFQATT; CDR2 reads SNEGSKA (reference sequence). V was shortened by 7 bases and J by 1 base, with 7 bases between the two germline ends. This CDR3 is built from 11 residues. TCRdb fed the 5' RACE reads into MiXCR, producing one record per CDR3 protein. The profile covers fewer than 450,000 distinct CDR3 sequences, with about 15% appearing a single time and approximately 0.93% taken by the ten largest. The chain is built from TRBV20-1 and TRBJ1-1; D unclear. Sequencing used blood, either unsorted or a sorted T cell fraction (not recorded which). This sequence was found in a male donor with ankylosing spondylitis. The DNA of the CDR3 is TGCAGTGGTAGGGAGAACACTGAAGCTTTCTTT. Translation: CSGRENTEAFF.